These 3 T cell receptor beta chains came from one sample sequenced in a study of blood T cells in healthy people across ages. A second PCR, run for about 7 to 11 cycles, used a sample-barcoded 5' primer plus a J-beta primer mix. Using its own MiXCR run on the 5' RACE reads, TCRdb lists one record per CDR3 protein. Of around 870,000 distinct CDR3 sequences in the sample, 29% were seen once. The sequenced sample was blood. The receptors shown here come from an elderly woman in good health.

The V call is TRBV20-1, the J call TRBJ1-6; 12 bases line up with TRBD1. CDR1 and CDR2 (germline): DFQATT, SNEGSKA (reference sequence). The CDR3 is 18 residues long. The ends lost 4 bases at V and 8 bases at J; junction bases unmatched: 15. Here the CDR3 DNA reads TGCAGTGCTAAGGTCTTGGGACAGGGGGCGCGTAGGGATTCACCCCTCCACTTT. Translating gives CSAKVLGQGARRDSPLHF.

This clonotype was recorded only once. This rearrangement joins TRBV15 to TRBJ1-3; D is undetermined. CDR1 LNHNV and CDR2 YYDKDF come from the germline V gene (reference sequence). Trimming shortened V by 1 base and J by 0 bases, and 13 bases separated the two germline ends. The CDR3 loop spans 17 amino acids. CDR3 sequence (DNA): TGTGCCACCAGCAGAGGGTCCTTCCCCCCCTCTGGAAACACCATATATTTT. Encoded protein: CATSRGSFPPSGNTIYF.

V usage is TRBV28 and J usage is TRBJ2-7; maybe TRBD2 (6 bases). CDR3 size: 16 residues. Deletions cut 7 bases from V and 7 bases from J, with 26 bases between. The V gene's germline CDR1 is MDHEN and CDR2 SYDVKM. The CDR3 is CASISLTGSSYNEQYF. The CDR3 DNA reads TGTGCCAGCATTTCACTAACCGGGAGCTCCTACAATGAGCAGTACTTC.